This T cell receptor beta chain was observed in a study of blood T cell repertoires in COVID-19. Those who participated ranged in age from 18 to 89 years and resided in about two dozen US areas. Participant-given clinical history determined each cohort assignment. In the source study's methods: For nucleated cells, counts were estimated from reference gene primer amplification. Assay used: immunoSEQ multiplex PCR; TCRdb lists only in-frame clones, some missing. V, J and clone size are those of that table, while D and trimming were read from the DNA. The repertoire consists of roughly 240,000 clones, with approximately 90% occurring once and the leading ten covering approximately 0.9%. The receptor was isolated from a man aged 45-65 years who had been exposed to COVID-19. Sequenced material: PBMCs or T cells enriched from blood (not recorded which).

The CDR3 DNA is TGTGCCAGCAGCTTGGTTCCCCTCACGGGAGACCAAAGCAATCAGCCCCAGCATTTT. Its translation is CASSLVPLTGDQSNQPQHF. The J gene is TRBJ1-5, the V gene TRBV5-6; D not certain. CDR3 length: 19 amino acids. Between the trimmed V and J ends, which lost 0 bases and 1 base, there was a span of 20 bases. Germline CDR1 SGHDT, CDR2 YYEEEE.